These 17 T cell receptor beta chains originate from one sample sequenced in a study of blood T cells in healthy people across ages. PCR was performed a second time for about 7 to 12 cycles using a sample-barcoded 5' primer and a J-beta primer mix. A single record per CDR3 protein comes from TCRdb applying MiXCR to the 5' RACE reads. The table has about 1.8 million distinct CDR3 sequences, about 50% seen once. The specimen was blood. Receptors originate from a woman between 40 and 50 years old in good health.

The CDR3 sequence is CASSRARTGGNTIYF. CDR3 nucleotide sequence: TGTGCCAGCAGTAGAGCAAGGACGGGAGGAAACACCATATATTTT. The rearrangement links TRBV6-5 to TRBJ1-3, with D unclear. The CDR3 totals 15 residues. The germline V gene has CDR1 MNHEY and CDR2 SVGAGI. The germline V and J ends were trimmed by 5 bases and 4 bases, with 15 bases remaining between them.

The V and J genes are TRBV4-3 and TRBJ2-7; perhaps D is TRBD1 or TRBD2 (5 bases each). The CDR3 covers 15 residues. Germline CDR1 is LGHNA and CDR2 is YSLEER. Trimming took off 1 base at V and 3 bases at J, with 13 bases between the two ends. The CDR3 region has the DNA TGCGCCAGCAGCCAAGTTGGGACGGCGGACTACGAGCAGTACTTC. It translates to CASSQVGTADYEQYF.

The rearrangement uses TRBV6-1 and TRBJ2-7, with 7 bases identical to TRBD1. V trimming: 4 bases; J trimming: 5 bases; junction bases outside the gene matches: 14. This CDR3 region has 16 residues. CDR1 is MNHNS, CDR2 SASEGT, per germline. DNA of the CDR3: TGTGCCAGCAGTGGAGTCAAGACAGGGCATCTGGACGAGCAGTACTTC. Its protein product is CASSGVKTGHLDEQYF.

The V gene is TRBV20-1, the J gene TRBJ1-6; 7 nucleotides align to TRBD1. The length of the CDR3 is 14 residues. V shed 7 bases, J shed 8 bases, and the junction held 11 bases outside the gene matches. Germline V gives CDR1 DFQATT, CDR2 SNEGSKA (reference sequence). The CDR3 region is CSVNRGPQDSPLHF. The CDR3 nucleotides read TGCAGTGTTAACAGGGGACCCCAAGATTCACCCCTCCACTTT.

This clonotype was observed a handful of times. The chain employs TRBV7-2 and TRBJ1-2, with a weak D call TRBD1 (5 bases). The ends were cut back, 4 bases at V and 3 bases at J, with 18 bases in the middle. This CDR3 spans 16 amino acids. CDR1 is SGHTA, CDR2 FQGNSA, per germline. The CDR3 DNA sequence: TGTGCCAGCAGCTCCCCCTTACTCAGGGCTGACTATGGCTACACCTTC. Its translation: CASSSPLLRADYGYTF.

The chain links TRBV6-2 or TRBV6-3 to TRBJ2-5; 8 nucleotides align to TRBD1. The J call may be wrong; the DNA end is better matched by TRBJ2-7. This CDR3 comprises 13 residues. Germline V CDR1 and CDR2: MNHEY, SVGEGT. CDR3 nucleotide sequence: TGTGCCAGTGCGACAGGGGATAGTTACGAGCAGTACTTC. Translated, it gives CASATGDSYEQYF.

V and J are TRBV27 and TRBJ1-6; no firm D call. The CDR3 covers 12 residues. Germline CDR1 reads MNHEY; CDR2 reads SMNVEV (reference sequence). The ends were cut back, 4 bases at V and 14 bases at J, with 12 bases in the middle. The CDR3: CASSSLGTALHF. The CDR3 DNA is TGTGCCAGCAGTTCCTTGGGAACGGCCCTCCACTTT.

This sequence joins TRBV21-1 and TRBJ2-7; TRBD2, the table's D call, lacks a check against the DNA. TRBV21-1 is listed as a pseudogene. The CDR3 is 16 residues long. CDR3 loop: CASSSSGGALHNEQYF. The CDR3 DNA reads as TGTGCCAGCAGCTCAAGCGGGGGGGCCCTCCACAATGAGCAGTACTTC.

This clonotype has just a few counts. The V call is TRBV18, the J call TRBJ2-7, with TRBD1 as a possible D gene (6 bases). Trimming shortened V by 3 bases and J by 4 bases, and 16 bases separated the two germline ends. CDR1 is KGHSH and CDR2 is LQKENI in the germline V gene. This CDR3 contains 15 residues. CDR3 coding DNA: TGTGCCAGCTCACCTACGACAGGTCAATTTTACGAGCAGTACTTC. Translating gives CASSPTTGQFYEQYF.

The chain employs TRBV6-5 and TRBJ1-6; the D gene is possibly TRBD1 (5 bases). V dropped 0 bases and J dropped 8 bases, with 8 bases sitting between them. Germline CDR1 MNHEY, CDR2 SVGAGI. The CDR3 extends over 14 amino acids. Here the CDR3 DNA reads TGTGCCAGCAGTTACTCCCGGGGGGATTCACCCCTCCACTTT. Encoded protein: CASSYSRGDSPLHF.

The chain couples TRBV28 to TRBJ1-2; D call uncertain. Germline loops: CDR1 MDHEN, CDR2 SYDVKM. The CDR3 sequence is 13 residues long. V gave up 2 bases and J gave up 8 bases, with 12 bases separating them. The CDR3 region is CASSLRAAGGYTF. In DNA form, the CDR3 reads TGTGCCAGCAGTTTACGGGCAGCTGGGGGCTACACCTTC.

The chain is built from TRBV27 and TRBJ2-4; D remains ambiguous. The end of the DNA fits TRBJ2-7 better, so the J call may be wrong. Germline assignment: CDR1 MNHEY and CDR2 SMNVEV (reference sequence). This CDR3 has 13 amino acids. CDR3 bases: TGTGCCAGCAGTTTATCGAAACGGGACGAGCAGTACTTC. Protein product: CASSLSKRDEQYF.

V is TRBV6-5 and J is TRBJ1-5; 9 positions agree with TRBD1. The V segment lost 0 bases and the J segment 5 bases; nucleotides outside the gene matches: 14. The CDR3 sequence is 19 residues long. Per the germline V gene, CDR1 is MNHEY and CDR2 is SVGAGI. This chain's CDR3 is CASSYSGRQGDRRYQPQHF. CDR3 nucleotide sequence: TGTGCCAGCAGTTACTCGGGGAGACAGGGGGACCGGAGGTATCAGCCCCAGCATTTT.

This clonotype was seen a few times. The chain recombines TRBV9 with TRBJ2-5, with TRBD2 matching 10 bases. Trimming at V came to 4 bases and at J to 2 bases, leaving 5 bases not matched to a gene. Germline CDR1 SGDLS, CDR2 YYNGEE. The length of the CDR3 is 15 residues. The CDR3 spells CASSSGTSAQETQYF. CDR3 nucleotides: TGTGCCAGCAGCTCCGGGACTAGCGCACAAGAGACCCAGTACTTC.

This clonotype was detected a few times. J is TRBJ1-4 and V is TRBV6-5, with 7 bases fitting TRBD1. The germline CDR1 and CDR2 sequences are MNHEY and SVGAGI. J gave up 7 bases and V 6 bases, and 8 bases lay outside the gene matches. This CDR3 spans 14 amino acids. The DNA of the CDR3 is TGTGCCAGCAGGCCGACAGGGATCGGTGAAAAACTGTTTTTT. Translated, it gives CASRPTGIGEKLFF.

This clonotype came up many times. Written as DNA, the CDR3 is TGCAGTGCCCTGCGGGGGGCGTCCACAGATACGCAGTATTTT. This codes for CSALRGASTDTQYF. J is TRBJ2-3 and V is TRBV20-1; TRBD2 matches 8 bases. CDR3 size: 14 residues. The germline V gene has CDR1 DFQATT and CDR2 SNEGSKA (reference sequence). Trimming removed 6 bases from V and 2 bases from J; junction bases left unmatched: 7.

V is TRBV20-1 and J is TRBJ2-7; D gene ambiguous. Trimming shortened V by 4 bases and J by 7 bases, and 20 bases separated the two germline ends. From germline, CDR1 is DFQATT and CDR2 SNEGSKA (reference sequence). The CDR3 totals 14 residues. The CDR3 is CSAIGGSSCNEQYF. Here the CDR3 DNA reads TGCAGTGCTATAGGCGGAAGCTCCTGCAATGAGCAGTACTTC.